This passage covers 31 T cell receptor beta chains from one sample sequenced in a study of blood T cell repertoires in COVID-19. Measured with immunoSEQ multiplex PCR; TCRdb has only the in-frame clones, and not every one. The sample comprises 250,000 to 300,000 clones, roughly nine tenths of which are singletons, and roughly 2.3% rests with the top ten. Material for sequencing was peripheral blood. The source is a man in his forties or fifties with acute or convalescent COVID-19.

The V gene is TRBV7-9, the J gene TRBJ1-4; 9 nucleotides agree with TRBD1. CDR1 and CDR2 from the germline V gene are SEHNR and FQNEAQ (reference sequence). This CDR3 contains 14 residues. Trimming cost V 5 bases and J 8 bases; bases outside gene matches: 6. CDR3 bases: TGTGCCAGCAGCAGGGACAGGGAGAGCGAAAAACTGTTTTTT. It is translated as CASSRDRESEKLFF.

This rearrangement joins TRBV30 to TRBJ1-6, with a weak D call TRBD1 (5 bases). The CDR3 is made up of 14 amino acids. V lost 0 bases and J lost 9, with 12 bases in between. Germline values: CDR1 GTSNPN, CDR2 SVGIG (reference sequence). The CDR3 bases are TGTGCCTGGAGTGTACCGGGGACTGGTTCACCCCTCCACTTT. This encodes CAWSVPGTGSPLHF.

This clone occurred once. The chain uses TRBV15 and TRBJ1-2; D not certain. Germline V gene lookup returns CDR1 LNHNV and CDR2 YYDKDF (reference sequence). This CDR3 is 15 amino acids long. Trimming took 1 base from V and 3 from J, leaving 12 bases between them. CDR3 sequence: CATSRGLGVHYGYTF. The CDR3 nucleotides are TGTGCCACCAGCAGAGGGCTTGGAGTCCACTATGGCTACACCTTC.

The chain links TRBV18 to TRBJ2-7; possible D gene TRBD1, 5 bases. The CDR3 contains 15 residues. Looked up from germline, CDR1 is KGHSH and CDR2 is LQKENI. Trimming removed 1 base from V and 5 bases from J, with 15 bases in between. The CDR3 nucleotides are TGTGCCAGCTCACCACAAGGGGCAGGCTTAGACGAGCAGTACTTC. Protein: CASSPQGAGLDEQYF.

V gene TRBV6-5 combines with J gene TRBJ2-7, with D perhaps TRBD1 (6 bases). Deletions cut 5 bases from V and 3 bases from J, with 14 bases between. The CDR3 covers 14 residues. Germline loops: CDR1 MNHEY, CDR2 SVGAGI. The CDR3 coding sequence is TGTGCCAGCAGTCGCCTGGGACAAGTCTACGAGCAGTACTTC. Translating gives CASSRLGQVYEQYF.

V usage is TRBV27 and J usage is TRBJ1-4; perhaps TRBD1 as D (5 bases). Trimming removed 5 bases from V and 3 bases from J, with 19 bases in between. The CDR3 covers 17 residues. CDR1 is MNHEY and CDR2 is SMNVEV in the germline V gene (reference sequence). This chain's CDR3 is CASSHRGRAWANEKLFF. The CDR3 nucleotides are TGTGCCAGCAGTCATCGGGGGAGGGCTTGGGCTAATGAAAAACTGTTTTTT.

This chain uses TRBV9 with TRBJ1-5; D perhaps matches TRBD1 (5 bases). CDR3 size: 14 residues. Deletions cut 7 bases from V and 5 bases from J, with 16 bases between. Germline assignment: CDR1 SGDLS and CDR2 YYNGEE. This CDR3 is CASGPGLLDQPQHF. CDR3 coding DNA: TGTGCCAGCGGACCGGGACTTCTAGATCAGCCCCAGCATTTT.

CDR3 in amino acids: CASSQFNTDTQYF. The CDR3 nucleotides read TGTGCCAGCAGTCAGTTTAACACAGATACGCAGTATTTT. The chain couples TRBV6-5 to TRBJ2-3; D not resolved. V lost 5 bases and J 2 bases, leaving 8 bases between the germline ends. Germline V gives CDR1 MNHEY, CDR2 SVGAGI. The CDR3 is 13 amino acids.

The V gene is TRBV7-3, the J gene TRBJ1-1; perhaps TRBD1 as D (6 bases). Germline CDR1 SGHTA, CDR2 FQGTGA. The ends were cut back, 5 bases at V and 4 bases at J, with 17 bases in the middle. The CDR3 runs to 15 residues. CDR3 protein: CASSLRGGQGTEAFF. DNA of the CDR3: TGTGCCAGCAGCCTTCGGGGGGGGCAAGGCACTGAAGCTTTCTTT.

This sequence joins TRBV29-1 and TRBJ1-1, with D unresolved. V was pared by 7 bases and J by 2 bases, with 5 bases between. The germline V gene encodes CDR1 SQVTM and CDR2 ANQGSEA. This CDR3 is 10 amino acids long. The CDR3 DNA is TGCAGCGCCCTTAACACTGAAGCTTTCTTT. It yields the protein CSALNTEAFF.

This chain joins TRBV6-5 and TRBJ2-5, with D possibly being TRBD2 (6 bases). Germline V gene data show CDR1 as MNHEY and CDR2 as SVGAGI. The V end lost 6 bases, the J end lost 1 base, and 9 bases lay between the germline ends. The CDR3 is made up of 13 amino acids. As DNA, the CDR3 is TGTGCCAGCAGGCGGGGACTCCAAGAGACCCAGTACTTC. It specifies CASRRGLQETQYF.

The chain couples TRBV14 to TRBJ1-3, with 7 bases matching TRBD1. The V gene's germline CDR1 is SGHDN and CDR2 FVKESK. CDR3 length equals 16 residues. J lost 0 bases, V lost 4 bases, and 6 bases had no gene match. Written as DNA, the CDR3 is TGTGCCAGCAGCCGCCCTGGGACAGACTCTGGAAACACCATATATTTT. Amino acid sequence: CASSRPGTDSGNTIYF.

This chain links TRBV15 with TRBJ2-3; TRBD2 matches 7 bases. V gave up 1 base and J gave up 1 base; unmatched junction bases: 5. Germline CDR1 reads LNHNV; CDR2 reads YYDKDF (reference sequence). The CDR3 consists of 16 residues. CDR3 coding DNA: TGTGCCACCAGCAGAGTCTCGGCGGGAGGCACAGATACGCAGTATTTT. This codes for CATSRVSAGGTDTQYF.

Comments on this clone: This sample also contains other DNA sequences that code for the same CDR3. This chain uses TRBV12-3 or TRBV12-4 with TRBJ1-2, with 7 bases fitting TRBD1. Unmatched junction bases numbered 2, after V lost 6 bases and J lost 7 bases. There are 11 residues in the CDR3. The CDR3 sequence is CASSQGGGYTF. The CDR3 bases are TGTGCCAGCAGCCAGGGGGGTGGCTACACCTTC.

The CDR3 spells CASIGQGVSTEAFF. The CDR3 DNA reads TGTGCCAGCATAGGGCAGGGGGTATCGACTGAAGCTTTCTTT. The V call is TRBV6-5, the J call TRBJ1-1, with 7 bases that match TRBD1. Germline V CDR1 and CDR2: MNHEY, SVGAGI. The CDR3 extends over 14 amino acids. The trim removed 7 bases at V and 5 bases at J, leaving 10 bases unmatched.

This chain connects TRBV5-1 to TRBJ1-5; D not certain. V lost 0 bases and J lost 5, with 6 bases in between. Germline V lookup: CDR1 SGHRS, CDR2 YFSETQ. CDR3 length: 13 residues. CDR3 in amino acids: CASSLARDQPQHF. As DNA, the CDR3 is TGCGCCAGCAGCTTGGCGCGGGATCAGCCCCAGCATTTT.

In DNA form, the CDR3 reads TGTGCCAGCAGCAGGACTAGCGGACTCAAAAACATTCAGTACTTC. This encodes CASSRTSGLKNIQYF. The chain has TRBV6-2 or TRBV6-3 and TRBJ2-4; 10 positions match TRBD2. The ends lost 6 bases at V and 3 bases at J; junction bases unmatched: 5. In germline, CDR1 is MNHEY, CDR2 SVGEGT. The CDR3 loop spans 15 amino acids.

The chain employs TRBV19 and TRBJ1-1; D not certain. Between the trimmed V and J ends, which lost 5 bases and 4 bases, there was a span of 11 bases. Germline-derived CDR1 and CDR2 are LNHDA and SQIVND (reference sequence). CDR3 length: 13 amino acids. The CDR3 coding sequence is TGTGCCAGTAGTCCCGCCCAACTCACTGAAGCTTTCTTT. Its protein is CASSPAQLTEAFF.

The chain uses TRBV10-3 and TRBJ2-1; possibly TRBD2 for D (5 bases). The CDR3 totals 12 residues. Trimming cost V 4 bases and J 9 bases, with 10 bases left between them. CDR1 ENHRY and CDR2 SYGVKD come from the germline V gene. The CDR3 region is CAISVEGGEQFF. DNA of the CDR3: TGTGCCATCAGTGTGGAAGGAGGTGAGCAGTTCTTC.

The rearrangement uses TRBV5-1 and TRBJ2-7, with a weak D call TRBD1 (5 bases). Per the germline V gene, CDR1 is SGHRS and CDR2 is YFSETQ. The length of the CDR3 is 14 residues. V shed 4 bases and J shed 3 bases, with 14 bases lying between them. The CDR3 DNA reads as TGCGCCAGCAGCCACAGGAATCCCAACTACGAGCAGTACTTC. As protein: CASSHRNPNYEQYF. The variable domain in full, with the rest retrieved from reference TRBV5-1 and TRBJ2-7, is KAGVTQTPRYLIKTRGQQVTLSCSPISGHRSVSWYQQTPGQGLQFLFEYFSETQRNKGNFPGRFSGRQFSNSRSEMNVSTLELGDSALYLCASSHRNPNYEQYFGPGTRLTVT.

The chain combines TRBV19 with TRBJ2-3, with TRBD2 matching 12 bases. Germline trimming cut 5 bases from V and 2 bases from J; bases unmatched to any gene: 5. CDR1 and CDR2 from the germline V gene are LNHDA and SQIVND (reference sequence). This CDR3 has 16 amino acids. Here the CDR3 DNA reads TGTGCCAGTAGTCGGACTAGCGGGGCCTTCACAGATACGCAGTATTTT. Translated: CASSRTSGAFTDTQYF.

The V and J genes are TRBV4-2 and TRBJ2-4; a weak D match, TRBD2 (5 bases). In germline, CDR1 is LGHNA, CDR2 YNFKEQ. There are 15 residues in the CDR3. V was pared by 0 bases and J by 0 bases, with 6 bases between. The CDR3 sequence: CASSQEAGAKNIQYF. The CDR3 DNA reads TGTGCCAGCAGCCAAGAGGCGGGAGCCAAAAACATTCAGTACTTC.

The CDR3 loop reads CASSAGTGFSPLHF. CDR3 nucleotides: TGTGCCAGCAGCGCGGGCACAGGGTTTTCACCCCTCCACTTT. This chain joins TRBV9 and TRBJ1-6, with a possible D match to TRBD1 (6 bases). The CDR3 is made up of 14 amino acids. CDR1 SGDLS and CDR2 YYNGEE come from the germline V gene. The V end was cut by 3 bases, the J end by 9 bases, with 13 bases between.

This rearrangement joins TRBV28 to TRBJ1-2; D gene unclear. The V and J ends lost 5 bases and 1 base respectively, with 5 bases between them. From germline, CDR1 is MDHEN and CDR2 SYDVKM. CDR3 size: 12 residues. The CDR3 is CASSGGNYGYTF. The DNA for the CDR3 is TGTGCCAGCAGTGGAGGTAACTATGGCTACACCTTC.

In its sample, this clone was seen once. The chain uses TRBV27 and TRBJ2-2; TRBD2 agrees at 11 bases. Looked up from germline, CDR1 is MNHEY and CDR2 is SMNVEV (reference sequence). V trimming: 2 bases; J trimming: 8 bases; junction bases outside the gene matches: 1. This CDR3 has 14 residues. CDR3 sequence (DNA): TGTGCCAGCAGTTTAACTAGCGGGGGTGGGGAGCTGTTTTTT. Its protein is CASSLTSGGGELFF.

The chain has TRBV7-9 and TRBJ1-2; D is perhaps TRBD1 (6 bases). Trimming shortened V by 5 bases and J by 8 bases, and 9 bases separated the two germline ends. Germline V gene lookup returns CDR1 SEHNR and CDR2 FQNEAQ (reference sequence). The CDR3 totals 11 residues. This CDR3 reads CASSQGSGYTF. DNA of the CDR3: TGTGCCAGCAGCCAGGGGTCCGGCTACACCTTC.

The chain uses TRBV5-6 and TRBJ2-1; 9 bases are a match to TRBD1. The CDR3 has 13 residues. CDR1 and CDR2 (germline): SGHDT, YYEEEE. The CDR3 region has the DNA TGTCCGTCCCGGGACAGGGCACGAGAGGAACAGTTCTTC. Translation gives CPSRDRAREEQFF.

The chain uses TRBV30 and TRBJ2-7; D perhaps matches TRBD1 (6 bases). CDR3 length: 13 residues. The ends were cut back, 5 bases at V and 3 bases at J, with 14 bases in the middle. Germline V gene data show CDR1 as GTSNPN and CDR2 as SVGIG (reference sequence). CDR3 in amino acids: CAWARQENYEQYF. The CDR3 region has the DNA TGTGCCTGGGCTAGACAGGAAAACTACGAGCAGTACTTC.

The chain combines TRBV24-1 with TRBJ1-6, with 7 bases matching TRBD1. Trimming removed 5 bases from V and 0 bases from J; junction bases left unmatched: 12. This CDR3 spans 19 amino acids. Germline CDR1 reads KGHDR; CDR2 reads SFDVKD. The CDR3 sequence: CATSVGGQLASSYNSPLHF. The DNA of the CDR3 is TGTGCCACCAGTGTGGGGGGACAGCTGGCGAGCTCCTATAATTCACCCCTCCACTTT.

This clone appeared a single time. The chain uses TRBV4-1 and TRBJ1-2; D is perhaps TRBD1 (5 bases). This CDR3 has 17 amino acids. Germline CDR1 and CDR2: MGHRA and YSYEKL. The ends were cut back, 4 bases at V and 4 bases at J, with 22 bases in the middle. The CDR3 DNA follows: TGCGCCAGCAGCCCAGAACTCCGATCGACAGTAGCCTATGGCTACACCTTC. Its protein is CASSPELRSTVAYGYTF.

The CDR3 bases are TGCGCCAGCAGCTTGGCAGGGTACTCTGGAAACACCATATATTTT. Translation gives CASSLAGYSGNTIYF. The chain uses TRBV5-1 and TRBJ1-3; a weak D match, TRBD1 (5 bases). Germline CDR1 is SGHRS and CDR2 is YFSETQ. CDR3 length equals 15 residues. The V end was cut by 0 bases, the J end by 0 bases, with 7 bases between.